This paragraph covers one TCR beta chain sequence. Its antigen is as yet unknown. The PCR was carried out with 60 Vbeta primers and 13 Jbeta primers. Only in-frame clones appear in the TCRdb table, and some are missing; sequencing was by immunoSEQ multiplex PCR. The top ten clones hold approximately 2% of a sample with 90,000 to 120,000 clones, roughly 80% of them seen once. These data are taken from a study of cytomegalovirus exposure and HLA in healthy donors. Study as a whole: Sequencing of roughly 180 million T cells in an earlier analysis found 95 million to 120 million unique TCR beta sequences.

This CDR3 is 15 amino acids long. Trimming left V 1 base short and J 4 bases short, with 13 bases between. Germline loops: CDR1 MNHNS, CDR2 SASEGT. Whole-study findings and limits: Published work reported that the classifier diagnosed cytomegalovirus status with high specificity and sensitivity. The productive fraction for most TCR beta V segments was about 87% or about 30% in an earlier analysis.

This sequence originates from a man aged 30-40 years in good health and CMV-seronegative. The material sequenced was PBMCs. The chain recombines TRBV6-1 with TRBJ1-1, with a weak D call TRBD1 (6 bases). The CDR3 here is CASSEDEGGGTEAFF. CDR3 DNA sequence: TGTGCCAGCAGTGAAGATGAGGGGGGGGGCACTGAAGCTTTCTTT.